This record covers a single TCR beta chain. Its antigen is not known. The method was immunoSEQ multiplex PCR; TCRdb's version includes in-frame clones alone and lacks a portion of them. This sample has around 45,000 clones; less than 75% occur once, and the top ten carry approximately 23%. This sample was included in a study of radiotherapy plus CTLA-4 blockade in lung cancer. The length of the CDR3 is 15 residues. Germline loops: CDR1 SGHDT, CDR2 YYEEEE. Trimming left V 1 base short and J 0 bases short, with 8 bases between. Study-level results: Among reported predictors of response, early blood T cell clone dynamics with interferon-beta performed best. Radiotherapy plus ipilimumab was followed by expansion in blood of tumor-derived TCR clones.

The rearrangement uses TRBV5-6 and TRBJ1-5; D is unclear. The clonotype was recovered from a human donor with non-small cell lung cancer who had a partial response to radiotherapy plus ipilimumab. The source was peripheral blood, collected from a patient treated with radiotherapy plus ipilimumab. DNA of the CDR3: TGTGCCAGCAGCTTGATGCTAGATAGCAATCAGCCCCAGCATTTT. Translating it yields CASSLMLDSNQPQHF.